Sequencing of this TCR beta chain was carried out in a study of cytomegalovirus exposure and HLA in healthy donors. Though nominally healthy at sampling, donors likely had unrecorded immune exposures. 13 Jbeta primers and 60 Vbeta primers were used for the PCR. Clones were sequenced by immunoSEQ multiplex PCR, and TCRdb holds only the in-frame ones, with some missing. Of some 270,000 clones listed, roughly 80% are singletons. Germline CDR1 and CDR2: LNHDA and SQIVND (reference sequence). This CDR3 has 14 amino acids. V shed 6 bases, J shed 2 bases, and the junction held 4 bases outside the gene matches. Regarding this clone: What it recognizes is unknown.

Study conclusions and caveats: In a later analysis, specific HLA alleles were associated with about 18,000 TCR beta sequences at a 0.05 false discovery rate.

The chain carries TRBV19 and TRBJ1-2; 9 bases are a match to TRBD1. The clonotype comes from a girl aged 2 to 10 in good health and CMV-seronegative. Sequencing was done on a sample of PBMCs. The DNA for the CDR3 is TGTGCCAGTAGAAGAGACAGGGGGAACTATGGCTACACCTTC. This translates into CASRRDRGNYGYTF.